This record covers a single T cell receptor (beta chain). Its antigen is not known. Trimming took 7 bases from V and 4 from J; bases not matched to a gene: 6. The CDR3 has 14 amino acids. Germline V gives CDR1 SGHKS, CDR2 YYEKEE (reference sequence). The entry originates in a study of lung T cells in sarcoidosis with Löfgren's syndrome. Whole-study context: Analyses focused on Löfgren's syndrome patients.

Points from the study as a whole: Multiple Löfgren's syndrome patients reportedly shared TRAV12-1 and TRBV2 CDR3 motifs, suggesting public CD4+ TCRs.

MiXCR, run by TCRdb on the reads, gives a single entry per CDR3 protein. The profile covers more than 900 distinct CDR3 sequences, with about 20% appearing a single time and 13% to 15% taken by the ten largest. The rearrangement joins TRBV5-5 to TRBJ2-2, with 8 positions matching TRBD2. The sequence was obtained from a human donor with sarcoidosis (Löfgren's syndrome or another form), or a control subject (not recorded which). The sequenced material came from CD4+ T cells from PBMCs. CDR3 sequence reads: CASASGSFTGELFF. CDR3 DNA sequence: TGTGCCAGCGCCAGCGGGAGTTTCACCGGGGAGCTGTTTTTT.